This T cell receptor (beta chain) emerged from a study of cytomegalovirus exposure and HLA in healthy donors. V shed 4 bases and J 6 bases; nucleotides not matched to a gene: 6. This CDR3 comprises 15 residues. Germline V gene lookup returns CDR1 MNHNS and CDR2 SASEGT. PCR primers comprised 60 Vbeta and 13 Jbeta primers. Sequencing used immunoSEQ multiplex PCR; TCRdb keeps in-frame clones, though not all of them. The sample records about 160,000 clones, 84% being singletons. The specimen was PBMCs. The sequence came from a man aged 50 to 60 in good health and CMV-seropositive. This chain links TRBV6-1 with TRBJ2-1; 10 bases map to TRBD2. CDR3 in DNA: TGTGCCAGCAGTGTTCAAGCGGGGGGGCGCAATGAGCAGTTCTTC. Translating it yields CASSVQAGGRNEQFF.